This passage covers 19 T cell receptor beta chains from one sample sequenced in a study of blood T cell repertoires in COVID-19. Sequencing was performed with immunoSEQ multiplex PCR; in TCRdb, only in-frame clones are kept and a portion is missing. The table lists approximately 180,000 clones, less than 85% of them singletons, with around 5.2% in the top ten. Sequenced: PBMCs or T cells enriched from blood (not recorded which). These receptors were collected from a woman in her fifties or sixties with acute COVID-19.

This clone was detected ten times or more. The rearrangement uses TRBV28 and TRBJ2-7; 7 positions agree with TRBD1. The CDR3 is 15 amino acids. V was clipped by 3 bases and J by 2 bases; unmatched bases: 7. CDR1 MDHEN and CDR2 SYDVKM come from the germline V gene. The chain's CDR3 is CASSLVEGGPYEQYF. CDR3 nucleotide sequence: TGTGCCAGCAGTTTGGTCGAAGGGGGCCCCTACGAGCAGTACTTC. Combining the CDR3 with reference TRBV28 and TRBJ2-7 gives the whole variable domain DVKVTQSSRYLVKRTGEKVFLECVQDMDHENMFWYRQDPGLGLRLIYFSYDVKMKEKGDIPEGYSVSREKKERFSLILESASTNQTSMYLCASSLVEGGPYEQYFGPGTRLTVT.

The rearrangement uses TRBV19 and TRBJ2-6; D uncertain. The CDR3 is made up of 14 amino acids. Germline-derived CDR1 and CDR2 are LNHDA and SQIVND (reference sequence). V gave up 5 bases and J gave up 0 bases, with 5 bases separating them. CDR3 nucleotides: TGTGCCAGTAGTCCGTTCTCTGGGGCCAACGTCCTGACTTTC. Translating it yields CASSPFSGANVLTF.

This clone was picked up one time. This chain links TRBV10-3 with TRBJ2-5; D possibly corresponds to TRBD1 (6 bases). V was pared by 6 bases and J by 1 base, with 6 bases between. The CDR3 extends over 12 amino acids. CDR1 and CDR2 (germline): ENHRY, SYGVKD. CDR3 sequence reads: CAIRGAQETQYF. CDR3 nucleotides: TGTGCCATCAGGGGGGCCCAAGAGACCCAGTACTTC.

This clone occurred once. The chain is built from TRBV7-2 and TRBJ1-2; D ambiguous. Germline assignment: CDR1 SGHTA and CDR2 FQGNSA. V was shortened by 1 base and J by 8 bases, with 11 bases between the two germline ends. CDR3 size: 13 residues. DNA for the CDR3: TGTGCCAGCAGCTTAGATCGCTCGGGAGGCTACACCTTC. This gives the protein CASSLDRSGGYTF.

This chain connects TRBV28 to TRBJ2-7; TRBD2 is a possible D gene (5 bases). V lost 5 bases and J 2 bases, leaving 19 bases between the germline ends. The CDR3 spans 16 residues. Germline values: CDR1 MDHEN, CDR2 SYDVKM. This chain's CDR3 is CASSTYSRGPPYEQYV. CDR3 nucleotides: TGTGCCAGCAGTACCTATTCTAGAGGGCCACCCTACGAGCAGTACGTC.

The chain combines TRBV27 with TRBJ1-2; maybe TRBD1 (6 bases). V dropped 2 bases and J dropped 5 bases, with 15 bases sitting between them. The CDR3 is 15 amino acids. Germline CDR1 is MNHEY and CDR2 is SMNVEV (reference sequence). CDR3 region: CASSLGVQGEYGYTF. CDR3 in DNA: TGTGCCAGCAGTTTAGGGGTACAGGGAGAGTATGGCTACACCTTC.

The chain joins TRBV15 to TRBJ1-6; weak D call: TRBD1 (6 bases). Trimming left V 5 bases short and J 2 bases short, with 16 bases between. CDR3 size: 17 residues. Germline CDR1 reads LNHNV; CDR2 reads YYDKDF (reference sequence). The CDR3: CATSGGTGSTYNSPLHF. In nucleotides, the CDR3 is TGTGCCACCAGCGGGGGAACAGGGAGCACCTATAATTCACCCCTCCACTTT.

J is TRBJ1-1 and V is TRBV3-1 (or the pseudogene TRBV3-2), with unresolved D. V lost 3 bases, J lost 3 bases, and 11 bases lay in between. The CDR3 runs 14 residues. The germline gives CDR1 LGHDT, CDR2 YNNKEL (reference sequence). The CDR3: CASSQAHRDTEAFF. Here the CDR3 DNA reads TGTGCCAGCAGCCAGGCCCACCGGGACACTGAAGCTTTCTTT.

This rearrangement joins TRBV20-1 to TRBJ2-3; tentative D call: TRBD2 (5 bases). Trimming took 3 bases from V and 5 from J, leaving 12 bases between them. Germline CDR1 and CDR2: DFQATT and SNEGSKA (reference sequence). This CDR3 has 13 amino acids. CDR3 protein: CSASPADLDTQYF. CDR3 nucleotides: TGCAGTGCTAGTCCAGCGGACCTAGATACGCAGTATTTT.

The chain couples TRBV11-2 to TRBJ2-4; TRBD2 aligns across 13 bases. With V trimmed by 4 bases and J by 6 bases, 9 bases remained unmatched. In germline, CDR1 is SGHAT, CDR2 FQNNGV. The CDR3 length is 17 residues. The CDR3 DNA reads TGTGCCAGCAGCTCCCTCCGTCGACTAGCGGGGGGAAACATTCAGTACTTC. Its protein product is CASSSLRRLAGGNIQYF.

This chain joins TRBV5-4 and TRBJ2-7; the match to TRBD2 covers 11 bases. CDR1 is SGHNT, CDR2 YYREEE, per germline (reference sequence). Losses at the gene ends were 0 bases for V and 3 bases for J; bases not matched to a gene: 5. The CDR3 runs to 16 residues. As DNA, the CDR3 is TGTGCCAGCAGCTTGGGAACTAGCGGGAGTATCTACGAGCAGTACTTC. Translation: CASSLGTSGSIYEQYF.

The chain uses TRBV27 and TRBJ2-1; TRBD1 matches 10 bases. Trimming took 8 bases from V and 7 from J; bases not matched to a gene: 11. The CDR3 is 15 amino acids. Germline V gives CDR1 MNHEY, CDR2 SMNVEV (reference sequence). The CDR3 reads CASGPGTGVQNEQFF. The DNA for the CDR3 is TGTGCCAGCGGACCCGGGACAGGGGTGCAGAATGAGCAGTTCTTC.

In DNA form, the CDR3 reads TGTGCCAGCAGCCAAGTCCCAAATCCGAGGACTGAAGCTTTCTTT. Translated: CASSQVPNPRTEAFF. This chain joins TRBV14 and TRBJ1-1; unclear D gene. The CDR3 has 15 residues. Trimming removed 1 base from V and 5 bases from J, with 14 bases in between. Germline V lookup: CDR1 SGHDN, CDR2 FVKESK.

The rearrangement links TRBV15 to TRBJ1-2, with TRBD1 identical over 11 bases. This CDR3 is 15 amino acids long. Germline loops: CDR1 LNHNV, CDR2 YYDKDF (reference sequence). Losses at the gene ends were 1 base for V and 8 bases for J; bases not matched to a gene: 6. This chain's CDR3 is CATSRAGQGARGYTF. The CDR3 nucleotides are TGTGCCACCAGCAGAGCAGGACAGGGGGCACGCGGCTACACCTTC.

The rearrangement joins TRBV5-6 to TRBJ2-5, with 8 bases matching TRBD2. J gave up 0 bases and V 1 base, and 2 bases lay outside the gene matches. The length of the CDR3 is 15 residues. The germline CDR1 and CDR2 sequences are SGHDT and YYEEEE. CDR3 amino acids: CASSLTRGDQETQYF. The DNA for the CDR3 is TGTGCCAGCAGCTTGACGCGGGGGGACCAAGAGACCCAGTACTTC.

This chain links TRBV2 with TRBJ2-7; the match to TRBD2 covers 7 bases. Germline CDR1 is SNHLY and CDR2 is FYNNEI. V was pared by 3 bases and J by 2 bases, with 4 bases of the junction left unmatched. This CDR3 comprises 14 residues. The CDR3 loop reads CASSESGATYEQYF. CDR3 nucleotide sequence: TGTGCCAGCAGTGAGAGCGGGGCTACCTACGAGCAGTACTTC.

The genes are TRBV7-9 and TRBJ2-1; D is possibly TRBD1 (6 bases). Germline V gene lookup returns CDR1 SEHNR and CDR2 FQNEAQ (reference sequence). This CDR3 is 16 amino acids long. Trimming shortened V by 4 bases and J by 2 bases, and 15 bases separated the two germline ends. The CDR3 is CASSYNRAGAYNEQFF. The CDR3 region has the DNA TGTGCCAGCAGCTATAACAGGGCTGGCGCCTACAATGAGCAGTTCTTC.

V usage is TRBV19 and J usage is TRBJ2-3; the D gene is possibly TRBD1 (5 bases). The germline V gene has CDR1 LNHDA and CDR2 SQIVND (reference sequence). V gave up 4 bases and J gave up 7 bases, with 12 bases separating them. This CDR3 comprises 13 residues. The CDR3 spells CASSKTVGNTQYF. The CDR3, as DNA: TGTGCCAGTAGTAAGACAGTGGGTAATACGCAGTATTTT.

The rearrangement links TRBV2 to TRBJ2-3; 7 bases agree with TRBD2. The CDR3 sequence is 14 residues long. Germline V gene lookup returns CDR1 SNHLY and CDR2 FYNNEI. The V and J ends lost 7 bases and 1 base, in that order; junction bases with no gene match: 5. CDR3 sequence: CASTRTSRTDTQYF. DNA for the CDR3: TGTGCCAGCACCCGGACTAGTCGCACAGATACGCAGTATTTT.